This T cell receptor (beta chain) was observed in a study of blood T cell repertoires in COVID-19. Study context: Samples came from the United States, Italy and Spain, spanning acute and convalescent COVID-19.

Clones were read by immunoSEQ multiplex PCR, and TCRdb kept only the in-frame ones, dropping some. The top ten hold about a tenth of the sample, which has about 260,000 clones, about 87% seen once. The TCR sequence derives from a woman aged 70 to 79 with COVID-19, enrolled during active disease. Sequencing was carried out using peripheral blood.

This CDR3 reads CASSLIGGANTGELFF. DNA of the CDR3: TGTGCCAGCAGTTTGATTGGAGGGGCGAACACCGGGGAGCTGTTTTTT. The chain links TRBV28 to TRBJ2-2; tentatively, D is TRBD2 (6 bases). The germline V and J ends were trimmed by 3 bases and 0 bases, with 11 bases remaining between them. The CDR3 is 16 amino acids. CDR1 and CDR2 from the germline V gene are MDHEN and SYDVKM.